This TCR beta chain is from a study of vaccination effects on CD4 cells after COVID-19. At the level of the study: All study participants received two doses of BNT162b2 or mRNA-1273 vaccine.

Method: immunoSEQ multiplex PCR; TCRdb's copy keeps in-frame clones and lacks some. This table holds around 25,000 clones, 77% found once. Expansion of antigen-specific CD4+ T cells with viral peptide pools was carried out by the ViraFEST assay before sequencing. Following a 10-day culture, CD4+ T cells were purified. Infection dated between March and December 2020, before the Alpha, Beta and Delta variants reached the United States. A word on this clone: Its target is not known.

Study-wide results and caveats: Marked clonal contraction of both clone types appeared late after vaccination. Few convalescent patients were studied, and early post-infection samples were lacking.

This receptor was obtained from a human donor who had a prior SARS-CoV-2 infection. Sequences were derived from CD4+ T cells from PBMCs cultured with HCoV-NL63 spike peptides, sampled before COVID-19 vaccination.

The DNA for the CDR3 is TGTGCCTGGAGCACTGGGACAGCGAATGAAAAACTGTTTTTT. Translating gives CAWSTGTANEKLFF. The chain is built from TRBV30 and TRBJ1-4, with 7 bases matching TRBD1. V dropped 3 bases and J dropped 5; count of bases not matched to a gene: 6. CDR1 is GTSNPN, CDR2 SVGIG, per germline (reference sequence). The CDR3 is 14 residues long.